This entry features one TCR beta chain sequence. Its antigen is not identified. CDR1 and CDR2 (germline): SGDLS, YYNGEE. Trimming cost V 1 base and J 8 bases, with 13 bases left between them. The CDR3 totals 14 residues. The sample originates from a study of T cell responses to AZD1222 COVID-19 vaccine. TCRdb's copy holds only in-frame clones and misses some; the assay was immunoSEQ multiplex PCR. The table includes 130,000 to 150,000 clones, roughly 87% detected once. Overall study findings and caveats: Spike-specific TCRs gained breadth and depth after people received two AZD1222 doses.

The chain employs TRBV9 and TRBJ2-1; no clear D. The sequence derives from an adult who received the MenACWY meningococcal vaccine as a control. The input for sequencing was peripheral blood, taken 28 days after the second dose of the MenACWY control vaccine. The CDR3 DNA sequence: TGTGCCAGCAGCGTACAACCCGGGTCCGATGAGCAGTTCTTC. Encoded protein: CASSVQPGSDEQFF.